Sequencing of this TCR beta chain was carried out in a study of PD-1 blockade in classical Hodgkin lymphoma. Every one of the patients relapsed after autologous stem cell transplantation (brentuximab vedotin exposure was variable). Classifying best responses yielded complete response, partial response or progressive disease. Trimming removed 0 bases at V and 6 bases at J, with 18 bases between. CDR1 and CDR2 from the germline V gene are SGHTA and FQGNSA. The CDR3 covers 16 residues. Repertoires were generated with immunoSEQ multiplex PCR, while TCRdb's copy carries only in-frame clones and drops some. The sample contains over 80,000 clones, just under 95% of which appear only once.

The TCR originated in a human donor with classical Hodgkin lymphoma. This chain uses TRBV7-2 with TRBJ2-7; D is unresolved. Material: peripheral blood mononuclear cells (PBMCs), obtained at baseline. The CDR3: CASSLAPLGAGSEQYF. CDR3 DNA: TGTGCCAGCAGCTTAGCCCCTTTGGGCGCAGGCAGCGAGCAGTACTTC.